This T cell receptor (beta chain) emerged from a study of blood T cell repertoires in COVID-19. The wider study: Samples came from the United States, Italy and Spain, spanning acute and convalescent COVID-19. In each case, the material was cDNA or gDNA derived from T cells, B-cell-depleted T cells, or PBMCs.

Per the original methods: Amplified reference gene primers provided the basis for estimating nucleated cell counts. Repertoires were generated with immunoSEQ multiplex PCR, while TCRdb's copy carries only in-frame clones and drops some. The V and J calls and clone size were taken over from that table, and D and trimming were inferred from the DNA. The sample has about 46,000 clones, more than 80% seen once. The germline gives CDR1 KGHSH, CDR2 LQKENI. The CDR3 has 16 residues. The germline V and J ends were trimmed by 8 bases and 4 bases, with 21 bases remaining between them. The rearrangement joins TRBV18 to TRBJ1-5; D is perhaps TRBD1 (5 bases). The sequence derives from a man aged 60 to 69 with acute or convalescent COVID-19. The sequenced sample was peripheral blood. The CDR3: CASTLGPGGNNQPQHF. CDR3 sequence (DNA): TGTGCCAGCACACTGGGTCCGGGGGGGAATAATCAGCCCCAGCATTTT.